Below, 13 T cell receptor beta chains from the same sample are listed, as sequenced in a study of OX40 agonist ivuxolimab in advanced cancers. Profiled with immunoSEQ multiplex PCR; TCRdb holds only in-frame clones, not every one. There are 45,000 or so clones in the sample; approximately 86% occur only once, and approximately 10% lies in the top ten. The sample was CD4+ or CD8+ T cells sorted from blood, taken in a trial of the OX40 agonist ivuxolimab. Receptors were obtained from an adult with an advanced solid tumor such as melanoma, head and neck, liver or kidney cancer.

The rearrangement uses TRBV5-3 and TRBJ1-6; 11 bases match TRBD1. TRBV5-3 is noted as an ORF with a role that remains uncertain. The CDR3 has 16 residues. The ends lost 1 base at V and 14 bases at J; junction bases unmatched: 11. DNA of the CDR3: TGTGCCAGAAGCTTGTTTAATGGGACAGGGGGATTGTCCCTCCACTTT. Its translation is CARSLFNGTGGLSLHF.

The chain carries TRBV27 and TRBJ2-5, with a possible D match to TRBD2 (6 bases). Trimming took 3 bases from V and 5 from J, leaving 10 bases between them. Germline CDR1 is MNHEY and CDR2 is SMNVEV (reference sequence). There are 13 residues in the CDR3. CDR3 sequence (DNA): TGTGCCAGCAGTTTCGTACGGGAGGAGACCCAGTACTTC. Translation gives CASSFVREETQYF.

This chain joins TRBV27 and TRBJ2-4; possible D gene TRBD2, 5 bases. CDR1 is MNHEY, CDR2 SMNVEV, per germline (reference sequence). The CDR3 spans 15 residues. Between the trimmed V and J ends, which lost 7 bases and 5 bases, there was a span of 18 bases. The CDR3 coding sequence is TGTGCCAGCACCCCAGGAGGCCACGCCGAAAACATTCAGTACTTC. This codes for CASTPGGHAENIQYF.

The gene calls are TRBV9 and TRBJ1-2; 9 positions agree with TRBD1. The CDR3 consists of 16 residues. In germline, CDR1 is SGDLS, CDR2 YYNGEE. The J segment lost 5 bases and the V segment lost 3 bases, leaving 11 bases of the junction unmatched. CDR3 sequence: CASSGNRDREGYGYTF. In nucleotides, the CDR3 is TGTGCCAGCAGCGGGAACCGGGACAGGGAAGGTTATGGCTACACCTTC.

This rearrangement joins TRBV15 to TRBJ2-3; the D gene is possibly TRBD2 (6 bases). The length of the CDR3 is 14 residues. Trimming removed 6 bases at V and 0 bases at J, with 10 bases between. Per germline, CDR1 LNHNV and CDR2 YYDKDF (reference sequence). This CDR3 is CATSGDFSTDTQYF. CDR3 in DNA: TGTGCCACCAGTGGGGACTTTAGCACAGATACGCAGTATTTT.

The gene calls are TRBV5-1 and TRBJ2-3; TRBD1 aligns across 9 bases. V lost 4 bases and J lost 6; bases outside the gene matches: 9. The CDR3 sequence is 15 residues long. Germline CDR1 reads SGHRS; CDR2 reads YFSETQ. CDR3 sequence reads: CASSKGQGTRDTQYF. The CDR3 DNA reads as TGCGCCAGCAGCAAGGGACAGGGTACACGGGATACGCAGTATTTT.

This clone was seen just once. The chain has TRBV15 and TRBJ2-3; weak D call: TRBD1 (6 bases). Germline assignment: CDR1 LNHNV and CDR2 YYDKDF (reference sequence). V lost 5 bases and J lost 6, with 18 bases in between. There are 15 residues in the CDR3. The CDR3 spells CATSRRDTGLDTQYF. DNA for the CDR3: TGTGCCACCAGCCGCCGGGACACCGGTTTGGATACGCAGTATTTT.

Here the CDR3 DNA reads TGTGCCAGCAGCTTTAAGAGTGAGCAGTTCTTC. Translated, it gives CASSFKSEQFF. This chain joins TRBV7-9 and TRBJ2-1; D call uncertain. V lost 3 bases, J lost 9 bases, and 6 bases lay in between. The germline V gene has CDR1 SEHNR and CDR2 FQNEAQ (reference sequence). This CDR3 has 11 amino acids.

This chain uses TRBV4-1 with TRBJ2-1; the D call may be TRBD1 or TRBD2 (7 bases each). The CDR3 covers 16 residues. Germline assignment: CDR1 MGHRA and CDR2 YSYEKL. Trimming left V 4 bases short and J 7 bases short, with 20 bases between. The CDR3 is CASSPYRRGGRNEQFF. The DNA of the CDR3 is TGCGCCAGCAGCCCCTACCGCAGGGGGGGCCGGAATGAGCAGTTCTTC.

The chain joins TRBV13 to TRBJ1-2; 8 bases map to TRBD1. After removal of 5 bases from V and 7 bases from J, the junction contained 12 bases not matched to a gene. The CDR3 covers 15 residues. Germline values: CDR1 PRHDT, CDR2 FYEKMQ (reference sequence). The CDR3 region is CASSETKDRVGGYTF. In DNA, the CDR3 is TGTGCCAGCAGCGAGACGAAGGACAGGGTGGGTGGCTACACCTTC.

V and J are TRBV11-2 and TRBJ2-1, with TRBD2 as a possible D gene (6 bases). CDR1 is SGHAT, CDR2 FQNNGV, per germline. V was shortened by 1 base and J by 6 bases, with 10 bases between the two germline ends. The CDR3 runs to 14 residues. The CDR3 region has the DNA TGTGCCAGCAGCTTAGCAACAGCGGGCAATGAGCAGTTCTTC. The encoded protein is CASSLATAGNEQFF.

This chain joins TRBV30 and TRBJ2-2; no definite D call. The V gene lost 1 base and the J gene lost 6 bases, with 6 bases spanning the gap. There are 12 residues in the CDR3. Germline CDR1 is GTSNPN and CDR2 is SVGIG (reference sequence). The CDR3: CAWSEFSGELFF. The CDR3 DNA reads as TGTGCCTGGAGTGAGTTTTCCGGGGAGCTGTTTTTT.

The chain recombines TRBV9 with TRBJ2-7; D ambiguous. The CDR3 is made up of 12 amino acids. The V end lost 7 bases, the J end lost 3 bases, and 11 bases lay between the germline ends. Germline CDR1 reads SGDLS; CDR2 reads YYNGEE. The CDR3 nucleotides are TGTGCCAGCGGCGGAAGTGGCTACGAGCAGTACTTC. This encodes CASGGSGYEQYF.